Listed below are T cell receptor beta chains from one sample, sequenced in a study of Graves' ophthalmopathy and Graves' hyperthyroidism. MiXCR was run by TCRdb on the multiplex PCR reads, yielding one entry per CDR3 protein. The sample has around 1,200,000 distinct CDR3 sequences, about two fifths seen once. Input material: peripheral blood or thyroid tissue (not recorded which). The receptors were gathered from an adult man with Graves' hyperthyroidism. The CDR3 runs from the conserved cysteine through the conserved F or W. D genes are given only for firm matches. Clone size is stated in some rows and not others, as once, few, many or a class when expanded.

V gene,D gene,clone size,J gene,CDR3 protein,CDR3 DNA
TRBV10-3,.,few,TRBJ1-6,CAISARDGSEASPLHF,TGTGCCATCAGTGCTAGAGATGGCAGTGAGGCCTCACCCCTCCACTTT
TRBV20-1,.,many,TRBJ1-6,CSAGGNSPLHF,TGCAGTGCCGGGGGAAATTCACCCCTCCACTTT
TRBV20-1,.,many,TRBJ1-5,CSVPGRPHQPQHF,TGCAGTGTGCCGGGACGACCTCATCAGCCCCAGCATTTT
TRBV20-1,.,many,TRBJ2-7,CSAREDNFGYEQYF,TGCAGTGCTAGAGAGGACAACTTTGGCTACGAGCAGTACTTC
TRBV29-1,TRBD1,.,TRBJ2-5,CSNPQGARETQYF,TGCAGCAATCCACAGGGGGCGCGAGAGACCCAGTACTTC
TRBV4-1,.,few,TRBJ1-6,CASSQEASWVGNSPLHF,TGCGCCAGCAGCCAAGAGGCTTCCTGGGTAGGGAATTCACCCCTCCACTTT
TRBV4-1,.,many,TRBJ1-2,CASSQEAVYGYTF,TGCGCCAGCAGCCAAGAAGCTGTCTATGGCTACACCTTC
TRBV7-9,.,.,TRBJ1-2,CASSFTPGSLVF,TGTGCCAGCAGCTTCACCCCAGGGAGTCTAGTCTTC
TRBV2,TRBD2,few,TRBJ2-5,CASSVEGGAQETQYF,TGTGCCAGCAGCGTAGAGGGAGGGGCTCAAGAGACCCAGTACTTC
TRBV7-9,.,.,TRBJ1-6,CASSRGTSGGLLHF,TGTGCCAGCAGCCGTGGGACTAGCGGCGGCTTACTCCACTTT
TRBV5-5,.,many,TRBJ1-2,CASSSPGRNYGYTF,TGTGCCAGCAGCTCACCGGGACGGAACTATGGCTACACCTTC
TRBV5-1,.,few,TRBJ2-2,CASSLAIGLAGELFF,TGCGCCAGCAGCTTGGCCATAGGGTTGGCCGGGGAGCTGTTTTTT
TRBV28,TRBD1,.,TRBJ1-5,CASILGQGNQPQHF,TGTGCCAGCATACTCGGACAGGGTAATCAGCCCCAGCATTTT
TRBV7-8,.,many,TRBJ1-4,CASSPGGRAHEKLFF,TGTGCCAGCAGCCCAGGCGGCAGGGCCCATGAAAAACTGTTTTTT
TRBV7-2,.,many,TRBJ2-5,CASSRGVLTVETQYF,TGTGCCAGCAGCAGGGGGGTTCTAACGGTGGAGACCCAGTACTTC
TRBV10-3,.,.,TRBJ2-5,CASSSGHWVVAGTQYF,TGTGCCAGCAGTTCGGGACACTGGGTAGTTGCGGGGACCCAGTACTTC
TRBV4-1,TRBD1,few,TRBJ1-1,CASSRVQQGTTEAFF,TGCGCCAGCAGCCGAGTACAACAGGGGACCACTGAAGCTTTCTTT
TRBV3-1,.,few,TRBJ1-1,CASSQDSHRLKAFF,TGTGCCAGCAGCCAAGACAGTCACAGACTGAAAGCTTTCTTT
TRBV11-2,.,.,TRBJ2-7,CASSFDIVYEQYF,TGTGCCAGCAGTTTCGATATCGTCTACGAGCAGTACTTC
TRBV29-1,.,.,TRBJ2-7,CSAEGGAHEQYF,TGCAGCGCCGAGGGGGGGGCCCACGAGCAGTACTTC
TRBV9,TRBD2,few,TRBJ2-2,CASSVDWGGHTGELFF,TGTGCCAGCAGCGTAGATTGGGGGGGTCACACCGGGGAGCTGTTTTTT
TRBV10-1,TRBD2,.,TRBJ2-7,CASSLKAGLEQYF,TGCGCCAGCAGCCTTAAAGCGGGGCTCGAGCAGTACTTC
TRBV28,.,few,TRBJ2-2,CASSLAPAGELFF,TGTGCCAGCAGTTTAGCCCCTGCCGGGGAGCTGTTTTTT
TRBV11-2,.,.,TRBJ1-2,CASSLGRRGVLYGYTF,TGTGCCAGCAGCTTAGGGCGGAGGGGGGTACTCTATGGCTACACCTTC
TRBV6-6,TRBD2,few,TRBJ2-5,CASSSIAGGEETQYF,TGTGCCAGCAGTTCTATAGCGGGTGGAGAAGAGACCCAGTACTTC
TRBV20-1,TRBD1,many,TRBJ1-2,CSAREDRGHYGYTF,TGCAGTGCTAGAGAAGACAGGGGGCACTATGGCTACACCTTC
TRBV7-3,TRBD1,many,TRBJ2-2,CASSLPPGQGDTGELFF,TGTGCCAGCAGCTTGCCCCCGGGACAGGGAGACACCGGGGAGCTGTTTTTT
TRBV20-1,TRBD1,.,TRBJ1-5,CSATGGGGSLYSNQPQHF,TGCAGTGCGACGGGGGGAGGGGGCTCCCTCTATAGCAATCAGCCCCAGCATTTT
TRBV29-1,TRBD2,.,TRBJ2-7,CSVDSREGIAYEQYF,TGCAGCGTTGATAGTCGGGAGGGCATTGCCTACGAGCAGTACTTC
TRBV2,.,once,TRBJ1-1,CASSAVGLPGGTEAFF,TGTGCCAGCAGCGCAGTTGGACTACCGGGGGGGACTGAAGCTTTCTTT
TRBV7-9,TRBD2,many,TRBJ2-7,CASSWLAGSYEQYF,TGTGCCAGCAGCTGGCTAGCGGGCTCCTACGAGCAGTACTTC
TRBV29-1,TRBD2,.,TRBJ2-7,CSPSGSGIGQYF,TGCAGCCCCTCAGGTAGCGGGATCGGGCAGTACTTC
TRBV9,TRBD2,.,TRBJ2-7,CASSVTSGGPYEQYF,TGTGCCAGCAGCGTCACTAGCGGGGGTCCCTACGAGCAGTACTTC
TRBV29-1,.,many,TRBJ1-3,CSSSNGNTIYF,TGCAGCTCGTCCAATGGAAACACCATATATTTT
TRBV15,TRBD1,.,TRBJ2-5,CATSRVSQGASEETQYF,TGTGCCACCAGCAGAGTTTCGCAGGGGGCTTCGGAGGAGACCCAGTACTTC
TRBV27,.,many,TRBJ2-5,CASSPQGLKPYF,TGTGCCAGCAGTCCACAGGGTCTGAAGCCGTACTTC
TRBV11-2,TRBD2,many,TRBJ2-7,CASSHPPSGTYEQYF,TGTGCCAGCAGCCACCCCCCTAGCGGGACCTACGAGCAGTACTTC
TRBV24-1,TRBD1,many,TRBJ2-7,CATREGDSDYEQYF,TGTGCCACCCGTGAGGGGGACAGCGACTACGAGCAGTACTTC
TRBV5-1,.,many,TRBJ2-5,CASSRARQGAETQYF,TGCGCCAGCAGCAGAGCCCGTCAAGGGGCCGAGACCCAGTACTTC
TRBV6-5,TRBD2,many,TRBJ2-7,CASTQSGLAGAEQYF,TGTGCCAGCACTCAGTCGGGACTAGCGGGAGCCGAGCAGTACTTC
TRBV20-1,.,many,TRBJ1-2,CSPIHNSNYGYTF,TGCAGTCCAATCCACAACAGCAACTATGGCTACACCTTC
TRBV5-1,.,few,TRBJ2-7,CASSKTGVYEQYF,TGTGCCAGCAGCAAAACAGGTGTCTACGAGCAGTACTTC
TRBV2,.,.,TRBJ1-1,CASSEIPASANTEAFF,TGTGCCAGCAGTGAGATACCAGCCTCAGCGAACACTGAAGCTTTCTTT
TRBV6-2/TRBV6-3,.,many,TRBJ1-2,CASSSGFGGYTF,TGTGCCAGCAGTTCAGGTTTCGGTGGCTACACCTTC
TRBV19,.,.,TRBJ2-7,CASSIEHEQYF,TGTGCCAGTAGTATAGAGCACGAGCAGTACTTC
TRBV12-3/TRBV12-4,.,.,TRBJ1-6,CASRPARGGGNLGLHSPLHF,TGTGCCAGCAGGCCAGCAAGGGGCGGGGGGAACCTCGGATTACATTCACCCCTCCACTTT
TRBV2,TRBD1,.,TRBJ2-5,CASTKTGDRETQYF,TGTGCCAGCACCAAGACAGGGGACCGAGAGACCCAGTACTTC
TRBV5-6,.,many,TRBJ1-5,CASSLRSNSNQPQHF,TGTGCCAGCAGCTTGAGGAGCAATAGCAATCAGCCCCAGCATTTT
TRBV7-9,.,many,TRBJ2-7,CASSRDGPLDEQYF,TGTGCCAGCAGCCGGGACGGACCTTTGGACGAGCAGTACTTC
TRBV10-3,TRBD1,many,TRBJ1-1,CAAHDRENTEAFF,TGTGCCGCACACGACAGGGAGAACACTGAAGCTTTCTTT
TRBV30,.,.,TRBJ1-5,CAWRSPNPPNQPQHF,TGTGCCTGGAGATCACCAAACCCTCCCAATCAGCCCCAGCATTTT
TRBV7-2,.,.,TRBJ2-7,CASSLAVLPGIGTPTYEQYF,TGTGCCAGCAGCTTAGCCGTCCTTCCGGGAATCGGGACACCAACTTACGAGCAGTACTTC
TRBV7-2,TRBD1,many,TRBJ1-2,CASSFAGQGLGYTF,TGTGCCAGCAGCTTCGCGGGACAGGGCTTGGGCTACACCTTC
TRBV25-1,TRBD1,.,TRBJ2-5,CASSATAFFWTGGRETQYF,TGTGCCAGCAGCGCCACCGCGTTCTTTTGGACAGGGGGGCGAGAGACCCAGTACTTC
TRBV9,TRBD1,few,TRBJ2-7,CASASSDRGYEQYF,TGTGCCAGCGCGTCCTCGGACAGGGGCTACGAGCAGTACTTC